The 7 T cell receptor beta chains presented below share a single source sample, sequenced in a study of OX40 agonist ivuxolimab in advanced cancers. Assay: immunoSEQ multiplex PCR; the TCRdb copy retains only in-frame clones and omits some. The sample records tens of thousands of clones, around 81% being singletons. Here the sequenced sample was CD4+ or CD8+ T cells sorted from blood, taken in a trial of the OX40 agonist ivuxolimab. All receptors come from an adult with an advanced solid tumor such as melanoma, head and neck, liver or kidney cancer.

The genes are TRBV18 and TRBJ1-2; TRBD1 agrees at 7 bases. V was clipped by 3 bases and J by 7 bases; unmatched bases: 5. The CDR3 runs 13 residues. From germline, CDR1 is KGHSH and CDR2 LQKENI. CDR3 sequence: CASSPRDSLGYTF. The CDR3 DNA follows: TGTGCCAGCTCACCCCGGGACAGCCTTGGCTACACCTTC.

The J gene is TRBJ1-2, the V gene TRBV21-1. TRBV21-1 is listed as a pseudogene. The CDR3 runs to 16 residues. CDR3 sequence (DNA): TGTGCCAGCAGCAGGAGGGAAGGACCCCGACCCTATGGCTACACCTTC. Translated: CASSRREGPRPYGYTF.

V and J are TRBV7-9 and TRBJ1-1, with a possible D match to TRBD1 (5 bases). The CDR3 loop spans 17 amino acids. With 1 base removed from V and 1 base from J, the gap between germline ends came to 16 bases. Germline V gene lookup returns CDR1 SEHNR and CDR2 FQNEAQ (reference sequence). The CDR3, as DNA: TGTGCCAGCAGCTTAGACAGGATGGGCGTGGGGAACACTGAAGCTTTCTTT. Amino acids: CASSLDRMGVGNTEAFF.

This CDR3 reads CASRAKTGGSDEAFF. The CDR3 DNA reads as TGTGCCAGCAGGGCCAAGACAGGTGGAAGTGATGAAGCTTTCTTT. The chain links TRBV6-1 to TRBJ1-1, with D possibly being TRBD1 (6 bases). Germline V gives CDR1 MNHNS, CDR2 SASEGT. With 6 bases removed from V and 7 bases from J, the gap between germline ends came to 21 bases. There are 15 residues in the CDR3.

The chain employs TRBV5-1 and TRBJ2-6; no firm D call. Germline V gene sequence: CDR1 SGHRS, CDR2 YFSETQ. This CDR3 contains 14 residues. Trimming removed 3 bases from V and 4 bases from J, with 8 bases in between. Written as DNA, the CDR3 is TGCGCCAGCAGCTCCCGAACGGGGGCCAACGTCCTGACTTTC. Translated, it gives CASSSRTGANVLTF. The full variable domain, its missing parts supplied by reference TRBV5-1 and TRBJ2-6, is KAGVTQTPRYLIKTRGQQVTLSCSPISGHRSVSWYQQTPGQGLQFLFEYFSETQRNKGNFPGRFSGRQFSNSRSEMNVSTLELGDSALYLCASSSRTGANVLTFGAGSRLTVL.

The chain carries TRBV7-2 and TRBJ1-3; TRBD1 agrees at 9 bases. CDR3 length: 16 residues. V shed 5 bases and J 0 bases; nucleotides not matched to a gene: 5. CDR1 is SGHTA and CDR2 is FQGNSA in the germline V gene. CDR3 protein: CASSEQGAFSGNTIYF. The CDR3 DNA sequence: TGTGCCAGCAGCGAACAGGGGGCTTTCTCTGGAAACACCATATATTTT. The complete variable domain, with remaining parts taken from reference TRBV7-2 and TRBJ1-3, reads GAGVSQSPSNKVTEKGKDVELRCDPISGHTALYWYRQSLGQGLEFLIYFQGNSAPDKSGLPSDRFSAERTGGSVSTLTIQRTQQEDSAVYLCASSEQGAFSGNTIYFGEGSWLTVV.

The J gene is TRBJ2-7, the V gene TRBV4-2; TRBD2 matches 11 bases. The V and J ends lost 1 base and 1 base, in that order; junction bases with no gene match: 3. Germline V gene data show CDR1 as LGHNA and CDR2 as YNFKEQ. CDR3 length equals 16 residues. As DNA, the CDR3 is TGTGCCAGCAGCCAAGCTACTAGCGGGGGTTCCTACGAGCAGTACTTC. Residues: CASSQATSGGSYEQYF.